This T cell receptor beta chain stems from a study of human T cells and chemical hapten exposure. Study-level findings and limits: Having alopecia, the donors may differ immunologically from healthy people.

Time point specified: patch test 2, 6 weeks after DPC sensitization. The sample's treatment: therapeutic diphenylcyclopropenone sensitization with weekly scalp DPC. The length of the CDR3 is 15 residues. Germline V lookup: CDR1 SGHTA, CDR2 FQGNSA. The V end was cut by 3 bases, the J end by 9 bases, with 18 bases between. In regard to this clonotype: Its matching antigen is unknown.

TCRdb ran MiXCR on the RACE reads and lists one entry per CDR3 protein. The sample lists nearly 85,000 distinct CDR3 sequences, roughly 11% occurring once. This clonotype originated in a man between 18 and 29 years old with alopecia areata. Some clones in this sample may be carry-over from other donors' samples. The rearrangement uses TRBV7-2 and TRBJ2-1; a weak D match, TRBD1 (5 bases). The source was whole blood, collected in connection with sensitization to the hapten diphenylcyclopropenone (DPC). The CDR3 nucleotides are TGTGCCAGCAGCTTTGTGGCAGGGCCGAGAGGTGAGCAGTTCTTC. Amino acids: CASSFVAGPRGEQFF. The whole variable domain, filled in from reference TRBV7-2 and TRBJ2-1, reads GAGVSQSPSNKVTEKGKDVELRCDPISGHTALYWYRQSLGQGLEFLIYFQGNSAPDKSGLPSDRFSAERTGGSVSTLTIQRTQQEDSAVYLCASSFVAGPRGEQFFGPGTRLTVL.